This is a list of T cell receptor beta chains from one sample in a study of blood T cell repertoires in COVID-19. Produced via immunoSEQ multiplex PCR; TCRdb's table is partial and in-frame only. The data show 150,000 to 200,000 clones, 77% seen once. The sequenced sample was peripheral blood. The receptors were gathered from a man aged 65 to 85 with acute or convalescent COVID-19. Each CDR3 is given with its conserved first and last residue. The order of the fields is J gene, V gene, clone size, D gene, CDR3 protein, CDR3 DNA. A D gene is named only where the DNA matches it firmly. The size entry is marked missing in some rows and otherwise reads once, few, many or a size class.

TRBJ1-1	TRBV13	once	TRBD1	CASSLRPQGPEPEAFF	TGTGCCAGCAGCTTAAGGCCACAGGGGCCTGAACCTGAAGCTTTCTTT
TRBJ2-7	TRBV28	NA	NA	CASSLGGEQYF	TGTGCCAGCAGTCTCGGTGGCGAGCAGTACTTC
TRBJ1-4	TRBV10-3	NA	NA	CAISGTGRREKLFF	TGTGCCATCAGTGGAACAGGGAGAAGGGAAAAACTGTTTTTT
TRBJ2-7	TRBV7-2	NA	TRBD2	CASSLVYQRESVYF	TGTGCCAGCAGCTTAGTTTATCAGCGGGAGTCTGTGTACTTC
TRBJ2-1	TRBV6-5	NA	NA	CASHHGQNLRQFF	TGTGCCAGCCACCACGGACAAAACCTTCGGCAGTTCTTC
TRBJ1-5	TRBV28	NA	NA	CASNRSNQPQHF	TGTGCCAGCAATCGTAGCAATCAGCCCCAGCATTTT
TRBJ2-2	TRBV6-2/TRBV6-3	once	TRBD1	CASSHTGGRPGELFF	TGTGCCAGCAGCCATACAGGGGGCAGGCCCGGGGAGCTGTTTTTT
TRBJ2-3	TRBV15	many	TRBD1	CATSKDRGSTDTQYF	TGTGCCACCAGCAAGGACAGGGGTTCGACAGATACGCAGTATTTT
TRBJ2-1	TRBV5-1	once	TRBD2	CASSTSRGGSNEQFF	TGCGCCAGCAGCACATCCCGGGGGGGCTCCAATGAGCAGTTCTTC
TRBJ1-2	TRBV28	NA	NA	CASSLSTRAYTF	TGTGCCAGCAGTTTAAGCACCAGGGCCTACACCTTC
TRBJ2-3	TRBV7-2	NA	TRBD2	CASSPPGTSIDTQYF	TGTGCCAGCAGCCCCCCCGGGACTAGCATAGATACGCAGTATTTT
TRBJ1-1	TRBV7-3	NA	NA	CASSLNAGLTEAFF	TGTGCCAGCAGCTTAAATGCAGGGTTAACTGAAGCTTTCTTT
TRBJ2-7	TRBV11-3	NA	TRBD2	CASSLGGGAVYEQYF	TGTGCCAGCAGCTTAGGCGGGGGGGCCGTCTACGAGCAGTACTTC
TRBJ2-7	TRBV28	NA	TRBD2	CASSLRTSEGRDYPTYEQYF	TGTGCCAGCAGTTTACGCACTAGCGAGGGTAGGGACTACCCTACCTACGAGCAGTACTTC
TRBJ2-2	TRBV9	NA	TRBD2	CASSPGGIGTGELFF	TGTGCCAGCAGTCCGGGAGGTATTGGCACCGGGGAGCTGTTTTTT
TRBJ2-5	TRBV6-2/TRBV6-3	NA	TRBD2	CASSYSKLAGGETQYF	TGTGCCAGCAGTTACTCGAAGCTAGCGGGGGGAGAGACCCAGTACTTC
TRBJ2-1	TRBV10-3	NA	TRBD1	CAISDPGQGLNEQFF	TGTGCCATCAGTGACCCTGGACAGGGCCTCAATGAGCAGTTCTTC
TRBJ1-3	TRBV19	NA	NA	CASSIDSTASGNTIYF	TGTGCCAGTAGTATAGATTCGACAGCCTCTGGAAACACCATATATTTT
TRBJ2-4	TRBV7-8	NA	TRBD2	CASSLRASGGQLNIQYF	TGTGCCAGCAGCTTACGGGCTAGCGGGGGGCAGTTGAACATTCAGTACTTC
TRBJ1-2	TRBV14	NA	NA	CASSQSGIHGYTF	TGTGCCAGCAGCCAATCAGGGATCCATGGCTACACCTTC
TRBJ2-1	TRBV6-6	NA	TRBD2	CASSYGPRGGKYEQFF	TGTGCCAGCAGTTACGGGCCGCGGGGGGGGAAATATGAGCAGTTCTTC
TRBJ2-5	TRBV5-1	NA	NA	CASSLGAETQYF	TGCGCCAGCAGCTTGGGGGCAGAGACCCAGTACTTC
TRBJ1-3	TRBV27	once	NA	CASWSAGINTIYF	TGTGCCAGCTGGTCGGCGGGGATTAACACCATATATTTT
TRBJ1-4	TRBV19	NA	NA	CASSIVGTSNEKLFF	TGTGCCAGTAGTATAGTTGGGACAAGTAATGAAAAACTGTTTTTT
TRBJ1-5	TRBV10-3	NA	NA	CAISAEGNQPQHF	TGTGCCATCAGTGCGGAGGGTAATCAGCCCCAGCATTTT
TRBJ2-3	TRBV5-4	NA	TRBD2	CASSLVGSGGSTDTQYF	TGTGCCAGCAGCTTGGTCGGGAGCGGGGGTAGCACAGATACGCAGTATTTT
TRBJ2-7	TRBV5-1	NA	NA	CASSLGLNGYEQYF	TGCGCCAGCAGCTTGGGACTAAACGGCTACGAGCAGTACTTC
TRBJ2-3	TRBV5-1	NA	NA	CASSLAGQLSDTQYF	TGCGCCAGCAGCTTGGCCGGACAGCTATCAGATACGCAGTATTTT
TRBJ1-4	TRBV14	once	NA	CASGKGVLGELFF	TGTGCCAGCGGCAAGGGGGTTTTGGGGGAACTGTTTTTT
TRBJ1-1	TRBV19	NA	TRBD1	CASSTVDRATEAFF	TGTGCCAGTAGTACCGTCGACAGGGCCACTGAAGCTTTCTTT
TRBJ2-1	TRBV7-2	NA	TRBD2	CASSLVLAGVRGEQFF	TGTGCCAGCAGCTTAGTTCTAGCGGGAGTGAGAGGTGAGCAGTTCTTC
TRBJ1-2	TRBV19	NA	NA	CASSTAAYGYTF	TGTGCCAGTAGCACGGCGGCCTATGGCTACACCTTC
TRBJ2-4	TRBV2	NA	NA	CASSGTQVAKNIQYF	TGTGCCAGCAGTGGTACGCAGGTAGCCAAAAACATTCAGTACTTC
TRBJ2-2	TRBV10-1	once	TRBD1	CASSRTGLNTGELFF	TGCGCCAGCAGTCGGACAGGGCTAAACACCGGGGAGCTGTTTTTT
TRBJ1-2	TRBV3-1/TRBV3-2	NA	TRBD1	CASSQAPGTANYGYTF	TGTGCCAGCAGCCAAGCCCCCGGGACAGCTAACTATGGCTACACCTTC
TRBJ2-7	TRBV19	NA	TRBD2	CASSIVLTSGRFSYEQYF	TGTGCCAGTAGTATAGTTTTGACTAGCGGGAGGTTTTCCTACGAGCAGTACTTC
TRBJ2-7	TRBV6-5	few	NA	CASSYSTESSYEQYF	TGTGCCAGCAGTTACTCGACAGAGAGCTCCTACGAGCAGTACTTC
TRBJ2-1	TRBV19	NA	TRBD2	CASSIKRGGLNEQFF	TGTGCCAGTAGTATCAAGCGGGGGGGCCTAAATGAGCAGTTCTTC
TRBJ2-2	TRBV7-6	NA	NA	CASSLEGVSNTGELFF	TGTGCCAGCAGCTTAGAAGGAGTTTCAAACACCGGGGAGCTGTTTTTT
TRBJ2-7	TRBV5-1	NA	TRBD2	CASSSLSGGSYEQYF	TGCGCCAGCAGCTCCCTTAGCGGGGGCTCCTACGAGCAGTACTTC
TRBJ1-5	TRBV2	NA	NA	CASTSWSNQPQHF	TGTGCCAGCACCAGTTGGAGCAATCAGCCCCAGCATTTT
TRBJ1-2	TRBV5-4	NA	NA	CASSSGGGRPAGYTF	TGTGCCAGCAGCTCTGGGGGGGGGCGGCCTGCTGGCTACACCTTC
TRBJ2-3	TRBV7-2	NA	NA	CASSFSRRGTRDTQYF	TGTGCCAGCAGCTTTTCGCGGCGGGGGACAAGGGATACGCAGTATTTT